This TCR beta chain was captured in a study of Ad26.COV2.S vaccination and SARS-CoV-2 variants. Study observations and caveats: Quantification of TCR breadth and depth may have yielded underestimates of total T cell responses. Vaccine recipients showed a spike-specific TCR breadth that was higher than in placebo recipients.

The CDR3 totals 13 residues. V lost 6 bases to trimming and J lost 3 bases; unmatched junction nucleotides: 5. Germline CDR1 is MNHNY and CDR2 is SVGAGI (reference sequence). As to treatment: over 15 received Ad26.COV2.S at low or high dose, single or two shots; five or six received placebo; per-sample allocation not given. Sampling was done on day 63 after the first vaccine or placebo injection. An 18-55-year-old adult in Boston served as donor. Built on an Ad26 vector, the vaccine expressed Wuhan-strain SARS-CoV-2 spike. The count of this clone is one. Its antigen is not known. Generated by immunoSEQ multiplex PCR, the TCRdb table keeps only in-frame clones and is missing some. The data show about 680,000 clones, roughly 90% seen once.

This receptor was taken from a person between 18 and 59 years old who received the Ad26.COV2.S COVID-19 vaccine or a placebo. This specimen was peripheral blood, taken in a trial of Ad26.COV2.S vaccine versus placebo. The V and J genes are TRBV6-6 and TRBJ2-7; 7 bases agree with TRBD2. In DNA form, the CDR3 reads TGTGCCAGCAGAGGGGCTAGCGGCTACGAGCAGTACTTC. The encoded protein is CASRGASGYEQYF.